One and the same sample provided the 28 T cell receptor beta chains below, sequenced in a study of blood T cell repertoires in COVID-19. Produced via immunoSEQ multiplex PCR; TCRdb's table is partial and in-frame only. The data show a few hundred thousand clones, 70% to 90% seen once. Sample: PBMCs or T cells enriched from blood (not recorded which). These receptor sequences come from a man between 25 and 39 years old who had recovered from COVID-19.

The V gene is TRBV19, the J gene TRBJ1-2, with TRBD1 matching 8 bases. CDR1 and CDR2 (germline): LNHDA, SQIVND (reference sequence). The CDR3 runs 15 residues. V was clipped by 3 bases and J by 5 bases; unmatched bases: 8. This CDR3 is CASSIYGQGRYGYTF. DNA of the CDR3: TGTGCCAGTAGTATCTATGGACAGGGTCGTTATGGCTACACCTTC.

This chain links TRBV28 with TRBJ2-1; 7 bases match TRBD1. The trim removed 6 bases at V and 6 bases at J, leaving 11 bases unmatched. The CDR3 contains 15 residues. From germline, CDR1 is MDHEN and CDR2 SYDVKM. The CDR3 DNA is TGTGCCAGCAGGTTAGGGACAGTGGACTCCAATGAGCAGTTCTTC. Translation gives CASRLGTVDSNEQFF.

J is TRBJ2-3 and V is TRBV7-2; TRBD2 might be the D (5 bases). Germline CDR1 reads SGHTA; CDR2 reads FQGNSA. V was cut by 6 bases and J by 3 bases, with 13 bases left in between. CDR3 size: 14 residues. The CDR3 reads CASRQAEVTDTQYF. The CDR3 bases are TGTGCCAGCAGGCAAGCGGAGGTAACAGATACGCAGTATTTT.

This chain links TRBV3-1 (or the pseudogene TRBV3-2) with TRBJ2-1, with TRBD2 identical over 12 bases. CDR3 length: 17 amino acids. J lost 7 bases, V lost 5 bases, and 12 bases had no gene match. From germline, CDR1 is LGHDT and CDR2 YNNKEL (reference sequence). CDR3: CASSELLRTSGVNEQFF. In nucleotides, the CDR3 is TGTGCCAGCAGCGAACTTTTGAGGACTAGCGGGGTGAATGAGCAGTTCTTC.

The chain combines TRBV6-5 with TRBJ2-7; D is undetermined. CDR1 MNHEY and CDR2 SVGAGI come from the germline V gene. Deletions cut 7 bases from V and 5 bases from J, with 9 bases between. This CDR3 contains 11 residues. The CDR3, as DNA: TGTGCCAGCAAGAGTATCAACGAGCAGTACTTC. Amino acid sequence: CASKSINEQYF.

This rearrangement joins TRBV24-1 to TRBJ2-2; D gene uncertain. The ends were cut back, 7 bases at V and 1 base at J, with 6 bases in the middle. The CDR3 extends over 13 amino acids. Germline V gene data show CDR1 as KGHDR and CDR2 as SFDVKD. This CDR3 is CATRGQNTGELFF. The DNA of the CDR3 is TGTGCCACCAGGGGCCAGAACACCGGGGAGCTGTTTTTT.

The rearrangement uses TRBV4-1 and TRBJ2-7; 8 bases fit TRBD2. V dropped 3 bases and J dropped 0; count of bases not matched to a gene: 4. Germline CDR1 reads MGHRA; CDR2 reads YSYEKL. This CDR3 comprises 15 residues. The CDR3 region is CASSHTSGSSYEQYF. In DNA, the CDR3 is TGCGCCAGCAGCCACACTAGCGGTAGCTCCTACGAGCAGTACTTC.

The chain is built from TRBV21-1 and TRBJ1-5; the D call TRBD1 from the table was never checked on the DNA. TRBV21-1 is recorded as a pseudogene. The CDR3 runs to 16 residues. The CDR3 bases are TGTGCCAGCAGCGGGGAGGGACAGGTCTGCAATCAGCCCCAGCATTTT. Translation gives CASSGEGQVCNQPQHF.

V gene TRBV30 combines with J gene TRBJ2-3; maybe TRBD1 (5 bases). Germline V gene data show CDR1 as GTSNPN and CDR2 as SVGIG (reference sequence). V lost 5 bases and J lost 2, with 17 bases in between. There are 15 residues in the CDR3. CDR3 in amino acids: CAWSDLGHPTDTQYF. Here the CDR3 DNA reads TGTGCCTGGTCCGATCTTGGACACCCCACAGATACGCAGTATTTT. The full variable domain, completed using reference TRBV30 and TRBJ2-3, is SQTIHQWPATLVQPVGSPLSLECTVEGTSNPNLYWYRQAAGRGLQLLFYSVGIGQISSEVPQNLSASRPQDRQFILSSKKLLLSDSGFYLCAWSDLGHPTDTQYFGPGTRLTVL.

The rearrangement joins TRBV11-2 to TRBJ2-1; 8 bases are shared with TRBD2. Looked up from germline, CDR1 is SGHAT and CDR2 is FQNNGV. The CDR3 covers 17 residues. The J segment lost 6 bases and the V segment lost 0 bases, leaving 10 bases of the junction unmatched. In nucleotides, the CDR3 is TGTGCCAGCAGCTTAGATCAGCGGGGGTATCAGGGCAATGAGCAGTTCTTC. It translates to CASSLDQRGYQGNEQFF.

The chain uses TRBV2 and TRBJ1-1, with D unclear. The CDR3 consists of 11 residues. The V gene lost 4 bases and the J gene lost 7 bases, with 7 bases spanning the gap. Per the germline V gene, CDR1 is SNHLY and CDR2 is FYNNEI. The CDR3 bases are TGTGCCAGCAGTGGCTATAATGAAGCTTTCTTT. Amino acid sequence: CASSGYNEAFF.

The chain joins TRBV5-8 to TRBJ1-2, with 11 nucleotides matching TRBD1. With 5 bases clipped from V and 4 bases from J, the junction kept 7 bases outside the gene matches. The germline CDR1 and CDR2 sequences are SGHTS and YDEGEE. CDR3 length: 15 amino acids. CDR3 amino acids: CASSFPGQGGYGYTF. The CDR3 DNA reads TGTGCCAGCAGTTTTCCGGGACAGGGGGGCTATGGCTACACCTTC.

The V call is TRBV3-1 (or the pseudogene TRBV3-2), the J call TRBJ2-3; 12 bases agree with TRBD2. The germline V gene has CDR1 LGHDT and CDR2 YNNKEL (reference sequence). This CDR3 has 15 residues. The trim removed 4 bases at V and 9 bases at J, leaving 8 bases unmatched. This CDR3 reads CASSPTSGSGRTQYF. In DNA, the CDR3 is TGTGCCAGCAGCCCGACTAGCGGGAGTGGTAGGACGCAGTATTTT.

As regards this clone: This CDR3 is also generated by other DNA sequences in the sample. V is TRBV7-9 and J is TRBJ2-5; TRBD2 matches at 15 bases. The trim removed 4 bases at V and 2 bases at J, leaving 2 bases unmatched. The CDR3 contains 16 residues. Germline loops: CDR1 SEHNR, CDR2 FQNEAQ (reference sequence). The DNA for the CDR3 is TGTGCCAGCAGCTCGGGACTAGCGGGGGGACAAGAGACCCAGTACTTC. Translating it yields CASSSGLAGGQETQYF. Drawing the rest from reference TRBV7-9 and TRBJ2-5, the complete variable domain is DTGVSQNPRHKITKRGQNVTFRCDPISEHNRLYWYRQTLGQGPEFLTYFQNEAQLEKSRLLSDRFSAERPKGSFSTLEIQRTEQGDSAMYLCASSSGLAGGQETQYFGPGTRLLVL.

The chain couples TRBV14 to TRBJ1-2; 8 bases map to TRBD1. The V gene end was trimmed by 4 bases and the J gene end by 4 bases; junction bases not matched to a gene: 8. The germline V gene encodes CDR1 SGHDN and CDR2 FVKESK. The CDR3 runs 15 residues. The CDR3 coding sequence is TGTGCCAGCAGCCCAGCCCGAACAGGGGGCTATGGCTACACCTTC. It specifies CASSPARTGGYGYTF.

The chain uses TRBV6-1 and TRBJ2-4, with 9 bases matching TRBD2. The CDR3 length is 15 residues. Germline assignment: CDR1 MNHNS and CDR2 SASEGT. The J segment lost 1 base and the V segment lost 3 bases, leaving 1 base of the junction unmatched. The CDR3 DNA follows: TGTGCCAGCAGTGAGAGCGGGGGGGCCAAAAACATTCAGTACTTC. Protein product: CASSESGGAKNIQYF.

This clone was recorded only once. This chain connects TRBV18 to TRBJ1-1, with 7 bases lining up with TRBD1. Per germline, CDR1 KGHSH and CDR2 LQKENI. With V trimmed by 6 bases and J by 3 bases, 4 bases remained unmatched. The CDR3 has 13 amino acids. This chain's CDR3 is CASSIDRDTEAFF. The CDR3 DNA reads as TGTGCCAGCTCGATCGACAGGGACACTGAAGCTTTCTTT.

The sample holds many counts of this clone. The V call is TRBV19, the J call TRBJ2-3; TRBD1 aligns across 11 bases. The germline V gene has CDR1 LNHDA and CDR2 SQIVND (reference sequence). CDR3 length: 18 amino acids. V lost 5 bases to trimming and J lost 2 bases; unmatched junction nucleotides: 12. CDR3 loop: CASSPGQGAPTSTDTQYF. The CDR3 bases are TGTGCCAGTAGTCCCGGACAGGGGGCCCCCACTTCCACAGATACGCAGTATTTT.

This clone was picked up a small number of times. The chain has TRBV19 and TRBJ1-2; 8 bases map to TRBD1. Trimming took 6 bases from V and 7 from J; bases not matched to a gene: 10. CDR1 is LNHDA and CDR2 is SQIVND in the germline V gene (reference sequence). The CDR3 covers 14 residues. CDR3 in amino acids: CASSPRQGSLGYTF. The CDR3 DNA reads as TGTGCCAGTAGCCCAAGACAGGGGAGTCTTGGCTACACCTTC.

This chain uses TRBV24-1 with TRBJ1-6; TRBD1 aligns across 8 bases. The junction had 8 bases not matched to a gene; V was cut back by 5 bases and J by 9 bases. The CDR3 consists of 15 residues. Germline assignment: CDR1 KGHDR and CDR2 SFDVKD. CDR3 amino acids: CATSAGQGESSPLHF. The CDR3 nucleotides read TGTGCCACCAGTGCCGGACAGGGTGAGAGTTCACCCCTCCACTTT.

The chain recombines TRBV5-1 with TRBJ2-1; a possible D gene is TRBD2 (5 bases). The CDR3 has 12 residues. CDR1 is SGHRS and CDR2 is YFSETQ in the germline V gene. Trimming removed 0 bases from V and 9 bases from J, with 7 bases in between. CDR3 protein: CASSLGLAEQFF. CDR3 DNA sequence: TGCGCCAGCAGCTTGGGTCTAGCTGAGCAGTTCTTC.

The chain uses TRBV5-6 and TRBJ1-5; 7 bases match TRBD1. This CDR3 has 16 residues. Germline V CDR1 and CDR2: SGHDT, YYEEEE. Losses at the gene ends were 0 bases for V and 1 base for J; bases not matched to a gene: 4. In nucleotides, the CDR3 is TGTGCCAGCAGCTTGGCTCCGACAGGGAGCAATCAGCCCCAGCATTTT. Protein product: CASSLAPTGSNQPQHF. Full variable domain (rest looked up from reference TRBV5-6 and TRBJ1-5): DAGVTQSPTHLIKTRGQQVTLRCSPKSGHDTVSWYQQALGQGPQFIFQYYEEEERQRGNFPDRFSGHQFPNYSSELNVNALLLGDSALYLCASSLAPTGSNQPQHFGDGTRLSIL.

The chain links TRBV28 to TRBJ1-5; D uncertain. CDR1 MDHEN and CDR2 SYDVKM come from the germline V gene. V lost 9 bases, J lost 0 bases, and 9 bases lay in between. CDR3 length equals 13 residues. The CDR3 coding sequence is TGTGCCAGTATACGGAGTAGCAATCAGCCCCAGCATTTT. Its translation: CASIRSSNQPQHF.

The chain employs TRBV5-4 and TRBJ2-5; the D gene is possibly TRBD2 (6 bases). V lost 3 bases, J lost 4 bases, and 16 bases lay in between. The germline CDR1 and CDR2 sequences are SGHNT and YYREEE (reference sequence). The CDR3 has 15 amino acids. The CDR3 nucleotides read TGTGCCAGCAGCTCGGGGTCGGGGGTAGGAGAGACCCAGTACTTC. Translation: CASSSGSGVGETQYF.

V and J are TRBV10-1 and TRBJ2-1; D ambiguous. CDR3 length: 13 residues. CDR1 is WNHNN, CDR2 SYGVQD, per germline (reference sequence). Trimming took off 3 bases at V and 9 bases at J, with 12 bases between the two ends. The CDR3: CASSDSGRGEQFF. The CDR3 nucleotides are TGCGCCAGCAGTGATTCGGGTCGTGGTGAGCAGTTCTTC.

The chain employs TRBV5-1 and TRBJ2-2; 8 nucleotides line up with TRBD2. This CDR3 has 17 residues. Per the germline V gene, CDR1 is SGHRS and CDR2 is YFSETQ. The V gene end was trimmed by 0 bases and the J gene end by 1 base; junction bases not matched to a gene: 5. DNA for the CDR3: TGCGCCAGCAGCTTGGCGACTAGCGTCTTGAACACCGGGGAGCTGTTTTTT. It is translated as CASSLATSVLNTGELFF. Using reference TRBV5-1 and TRBJ2-2 for the parts outside the CDR3, the full variable domain is KAGVTQTPRYLIKTRGQQVTLSCSPISGHRSVSWYQQTPGQGLQFLFEYFSETQRNKGNFPGRFSGRQFSNSRSEMNVSTLELGDSALYLCASSLATSVLNTGELFFGEGSRLTVL.

The V gene is TRBV4-1, the J gene TRBJ2-6; the match to TRBD2 covers 14 bases. The CDR3 is 19 residues long. V trimming: 4 bases; J trimming: 1 base; junction bases outside the gene matches: 6. CDR1 and CDR2 (germline): MGHRA, YSYEKL. The CDR3 sequence is CASSRGLAGVDSGANVLTF. The CDR3 coding sequence is TGCGCCAGCAGCCGGGGACTAGCGGGAGTCGATTCTGGGGCCAACGTCCTGACTTTC.

Only a few counts were recorded for this clone. The chain is built from TRBV15 and TRBJ1-2; 7 bases are shared with TRBD1. This CDR3 is 12 amino acids long. The germline gives CDR1 LNHNV, CDR2 YYDKDF (reference sequence). V lost 6 bases, J lost 8 bases, and 6 bases stayed unmatched. CDR3 DNA sequence: TGTGCCACCAGGGACAGGTCTTTGGGCTACACCTTC. Residues: CATRDRSLGYTF.